The 27 T cell receptor beta chains below all came from one sample that was sequenced in a study of OX40 agonist ivuxolimab in advanced cancers. Sequencing used immunoSEQ multiplex PCR; TCRdb keeps in-frame clones, though not all of them. This table holds around 100,000 clones, 89% found once. This sample comprised CD4+ or CD8+ T cells sorted from blood, obtained in a trial of the OX40 agonist ivuxolimab. Source of these receptors: an adult with an advanced solid tumor such as melanoma, head and neck, liver or kidney cancer.

This clone appeared a single time. The V gene is TRBV15, the J gene TRBJ2-2, with D uncertain. V was clipped by 1 base and J by 6 bases, with 3 bases between them. Per the germline V gene, CDR1 is LNHNV and CDR2 is YYDKDF (reference sequence). The CDR3 loop spans 12 amino acids. CDR3 coding DNA: TGTGCCACCAGCAGAGGTGCCGGGGAGCTGTTTTTT. As protein: CATSRGAGELFF.

This clone has only one observation. This chain uses TRBV28 with TRBJ2-7; a weak D match, TRBD1 (5 bases). CDR1 is MDHEN, CDR2 SYDVKM, per germline. The CDR3 spans 15 residues. The germline V and J ends were trimmed by 6 bases and 2 bases, with 17 bases remaining between them. The CDR3 sequence: CASSPHRQIPYEQYF. In nucleotides, the CDR3 is TGTGCCAGCAGCCCCCACAGACAGATACCCTACGAGCAGTACTTC.

This chain connects TRBV5-1 to TRBJ2-5, with D maybe TRBD1 (6 bases). Trimming cost V 4 bases and J 1 base, with 11 bases left between them. Germline V gene data show CDR1 as SGHRS and CDR2 as YFSETQ. CDR3 size: 14 residues. CDR3 DNA: TGCGCCAGCAGCGCCGGGACACCCCAAGAGACCCAGTACTTC. Its translation is CASSAGTPQETQYF.

The V call is TRBV30, the J call TRBJ2-7; D is uncertain. Deletions cut 3 bases from V and 3 bases from J, with 15 bases between. The CDR3 spans 14 residues. Germline V gives CDR1 GTSNPN, CDR2 SVGIG (reference sequence). CDR3 coding DNA: TGTGCCTGGAGCGTCATGGGCGGATTCTACGAGCAGTACTTC. As protein: CAWSVMGGFYEQYF.

The count of this clone is one. This rearrangement joins TRBV7-9 to TRBJ1-4; tentatively, D is TRBD1 (5 bases). CDR3 length equals 15 residues. The germline V and J ends were trimmed by 5 bases and 0 bases, with 10 bases remaining between them. The germline V gene has CDR1 SEHNR and CDR2 FQNEAQ (reference sequence). The CDR3 coding sequence is TGTGCCAGCAGCCCCAGGGTTGCAACTAATGAAAAACTGTTTTTT. This gives the protein CASSPRVATNEKLFF. Complete variable domain (other parts from reference TRBV7-9 and TRBJ1-4): DTGVSQNPRHKITKRGQNVTFRCDPISEHNRLYWYRQTLGQGPEFLTYFQNEAQLEKSRLLSDRFSAERPKGSFSTLEIQRTEQGDSAMYLCASSPRVATNEKLFFGSGTQLSVL.

This clone turned up a few times. V and J are TRBV5-4 and TRBJ1-5; D call uncertain. V lost 2 bases and J lost 5, with 5 bases in between. Germline V gene lookup returns CDR1 SGHNT and CDR2 YYREEE (reference sequence). The CDR3 is made up of 12 amino acids. This CDR3 is CASSFRYQPQHF. The CDR3, as DNA: TGTGCCAGCAGCTTCCGGTATCAGCCCCAGCATTTT.

The chain couples TRBV7-2 to TRBJ2-1; D is unresolved. This CDR3 contains 14 residues. Germline CDR1 SGHTA, CDR2 FQGNSA. Deletions cut 2 bases from V and 3 bases from J, with 8 bases between. The CDR3 sequence is CASSLSSYYNEQFF. The CDR3 DNA reads as TGTGCCAGCAGCTTATCCAGTTACTACAATGAGCAGTTCTTC. The full variable domain, with the rest looked up from reference TRBV7-2 and TRBJ2-1, is GAGVSQSPSNKVTEKGKDVELRCDPISGHTALYWYRQSLGQGLEFLIYFQGNSAPDKSGLPSDRFSAERTGGSVSTLTIQRTQQEDSAVYLCASSLSSYYNEQFFGPGTRLTVL.

This clone was seen just once. The genes are TRBV15 and TRBJ1-1; D gene uncertain. The CDR3 is 16 residues long. CDR1 is LNHNV and CDR2 is YYDKDF in the germline V gene (reference sequence). Trimming took 0 bases from V and 1 from J, leaving 12 bases between them. The CDR3 DNA is TGTGCCACCAGCAGAGATGGGTGGGATACGAACACTGAAGCTTTCTTT. Translated: CATSRDGWDTNTEAFF. Full variable domain (rest looked up from reference TRBV15 and TRBJ1-1): DAMVIQNPRYQVTQFGKPVTLSCSQTLNHNVMYWYQQKSSQAPKLLFHYYDKDFNNEADTPDNFQSRRPNTSFCFLDIRSPGLGDTAMYLCATSRDGWDTNTEAFFGQGTRLTVV.

The gene calls are TRBV11-2 and TRBJ2-7, with TRBD1 matching 11 bases. The CDR3 totals 13 residues. The germline gives CDR1 SGHAT, CDR2 FQNNGV. The V gene end was trimmed by 5 bases and the J gene end by 4 bases; junction bases not matched to a gene: 1. CDR3 nucleotide sequence: TGTGCCAGCAGCAGGGACAGGGGGTACGAGCAGTACTTC. This gives the protein CASSRDRGYEQYF.

V is TRBV19 and J is TRBJ2-1, with 7 bases identical to TRBD2. This CDR3 spans 15 amino acids. Trimming at V came to 5 bases and at J to 0 bases, leaving 4 bases not matched to a gene. Germline loops: CDR1 LNHDA, CDR2 SQIVND (reference sequence). The CDR3 spells CASSRAGFSYNEQFF. The CDR3 nucleotides read TGTGCCAGTAGTCGAGCGGGATTCTCCTACAATGAGCAGTTCTTC.

This rearrangement joins TRBV6-6 to TRBJ1-1; a possible D gene is TRBD1 (5 bases). CDR3 length equals 13 residues. Germline loops: CDR1 MNHNY, CDR2 SVGAGI (reference sequence). Between the trimmed V and J ends, which lost 5 bases and 2 bases, there was a span of 9 bases. CDR3 in amino acids: CASSGGTNTEAFF. CDR3 nucleotides: TGTGCCAGCAGTGGCGGGACCAACACTGAAGCTTTCTTT.

The J gene is TRBJ2-1, the V gene TRBV10-3, with 10 nucleotides matching TRBD1. Germline V lookup: CDR1 ENHRY, CDR2 SYGVKD. This CDR3 is 16 amino acids long. V dropped 6 bases and J dropped 4; count of bases not matched to a gene: 9. The CDR3 reads CAIRTGTGEGYNEQFF. The CDR3, as DNA: TGTGCCATCAGAACCGGGACAGGGGAGGGGTACAATGAGCAGTTCTTC.

The genes are TRBV5-1 and TRBJ2-1; weak D call: TRBD1 (6 bases). CDR3 length equals 15 residues. V lost 2 bases, J lost 6 bases, and 15 bases lay in between. Germline V gives CDR1 SGHRS, CDR2 YFSETQ. In DNA, the CDR3 is TGCGCCAGCAGCTTCGGACAGCTTCAGGTCAATGAGCAGTTCTTC. Translated: CASSFGQLQVNEQFF.

The chain combines TRBV29-1 with TRBJ1-4; D possibly corresponds to TRBD1 (6 bases). The CDR3 has 14 residues. Germline V gives CDR1 SQVTM, CDR2 ANQGSEA. The ends were cut back, 6 bases at V and 12 bases at J, with 23 bases in the middle. The DNA of the CDR3 is TGCAGCGTGAGTCTTACAGGGATTTTGGAGGAACTGTTTTTT. Its protein is CSVSLTGILEELFF.

A few counts support this clone. The chain is built from TRBV19 and TRBJ1-5; no firm D call. The CDR3 is 15 amino acids. Germline V gene sequence: CDR1 LNHDA, CDR2 SQIVND (reference sequence). Trimming stripped 5 bases from V and 7 bases from J, with 18 bases between. As DNA, the CDR3 is TGTGCCAGTAGTTTCTTAGACCAGCCTTCGCAGCCCCAGCATTTT. Translation: CASSFLDQPSQPQHF.

J is TRBJ2-1 and V is TRBV6-1; D possibly corresponds to TRBD1 (5 bases). V lost 6 bases, J lost 4 bases, and 16 bases lay in between. Germline V gives CDR1 MNHNS, CDR2 SASEGT. The length of the CDR3 is 15 residues. The CDR3 loop reads CASSLDRTKYNEQFF. The CDR3 DNA follows: TGTGCCAGCAGCCTTGACAGAACAAAGTACAATGAGCAGTTCTTC.

The gene calls are TRBV30 and TRBJ2-6; D remains unclear. CDR3 length: 12 residues. From germline, CDR1 is GTSNPN and CDR2 SVGIG (reference sequence). Trimming shortened V by 4 bases and J by 2 bases, and 3 bases separated the two germline ends. CDR3 sequence (DNA): TGTGCCTGGAAGCCTGGGGCCAACGTCCTGACTTTC. Amino acids: CAWKPGANVLTF.

The chain employs TRBV6-6 and TRBJ2-7; D possibly corresponds to TRBD1 (5 bases). The V and J ends lost 8 bases and 1 base respectively, with 12 bases between them. Germline CDR1 reads MNHNY; CDR2 reads SVGAGI (reference sequence). The CDR3 is made up of 13 amino acids. The CDR3 sequence is CASQTASSYEQYF. CDR3 nucleotides: TGTGCCAGCCAGACAGCCTCTTCCTACGAGCAGTACTTC.

The V gene is TRBV30, the J gene TRBJ1-2, with D hard to call. V was shortened by 1 base and J by 3 bases, with 9 bases between the two germline ends. Germline V gene lookup returns CDR1 GTSNPN and CDR2 SVGIG (reference sequence). This CDR3 region has 13 residues. The CDR3 bases are TGTGCCTGGAGTGAAGGAAGGGACTATGGCTACACCTTC. Its protein is CAWSEGRDYGYTF. The complete variable domain, with remaining parts taken from reference TRBV30 and TRBJ1-2, reads SQTIHQWPATLVQPVGSPLSLECTVEGTSNPNLYWYRQAAGRGLQLLFYSVGIGQISSEVPQNLSASRPQDRQFILSSKKLLLSDSGFYLCAWSEGRDYGYTFGSGTRLTVV.

The chain has TRBV28 and TRBJ1-1; D remains ambiguous. V lost 3 bases, J lost 4 bases, and 9 bases lay in between. CDR1 is MDHEN, CDR2 SYDVKM, per germline. This CDR3 contains 13 residues. CDR3 nucleotide sequence: TGTGCCAGCAGTTTGTTAAGCCGCACTGAAGCTTTCTTT. Translating gives CASSLLSRTEAFF.

The chain has TRBV7-9 and TRBJ2-1; D is unresolved. The germline gives CDR1 SEHNR, CDR2 FQNEAQ (reference sequence). The CDR3 consists of 15 residues. Trimming left V 1 base short and J 7 bases short, with 14 bases between. This CDR3 is CASSLDIGSGNEQFF. CDR3 DNA: TGTGCCAGCAGCTTAGACATCGGTTCCGGTAATGAGCAGTTCTTC.

In DNA, the CDR3 is TGTGCCAGCAGGCGAGAGGGGCGCGGTGAAAAACTGTTTTTT. It codes for CASRREGRGEKLFF. J is TRBJ1-4 and V is TRBV2; D might be TRBD1 (5 bases). The germline V and J ends were trimmed by 6 bases and 7 bases, with 15 bases remaining between them. CDR3 length: 14 residues. Germline-derived CDR1 and CDR2 are SNHLY and FYNNEI.

The rearrangement joins TRBV7-2 to TRBJ1-1; D is ambiguous. The CDR3 covers 13 residues. The ends were cut back, 1 base at V and 3 bases at J, with 6 bases in the middle. CDR1 and CDR2 from the germline V gene are SGHTA and FQGNSA. DNA for the CDR3: TGTGCCAGCAGCTTAGAGTCCGACACTGAAGCTTTCTTT. This sequence encodes CASSLESDTEAFF.

The V and J genes are TRBV11-2 and TRBJ2-5; D ambiguous. CDR3 length: 15 amino acids. Germline V lookup: CDR1 SGHAT, CDR2 FQNNGV. Trimming left V 0 bases short and J 1 base short, with 9 bases between. The CDR3 DNA follows: TGTGCCAGCAGCTTAGATGGGCAGTCCCAAGAGACCCAGTACTTC. This sequence encodes CASSLDGQSQETQYF.

The V gene is TRBV6-5, the J gene TRBJ1-1; D ambiguous. Per the germline V gene, CDR1 is MNHEY and CDR2 is SVGAGI. The CDR3 contains 13 residues. V was cut by 1 base and J by 1 base, with 4 bases left in between. CDR3 amino acids: CASSYYANTEAFF. The DNA of the CDR3 is TGTGCCAGCAGTTACTATGCGAACACTGAAGCTTTCTTT.

This clone was seen a handful of times. The V gene is TRBV6-6, the J gene TRBJ2-1; D not certain. Deletions cut 2 bases from V and 6 bases from J, with 8 bases between. In germline, CDR1 is MNHNY, CDR2 SVGAGI (reference sequence). The CDR3 totals 13 residues. The CDR3 here is CASSYGPLNEQFF. Here the CDR3 DNA reads TGTGCCAGCAGTTACGGGCCGCTCAATGAGCAGTTCTTC.

The chain recombines TRBV2 with TRBJ2-1; D is perhaps TRBD2 (6 bases). CDR1 SNHLY and CDR2 FYNNEI come from the germline V gene. The CDR3 spans 13 residues. The ends were cut back, 0 bases at V and 12 bases at J, with 12 bases in the middle. CDR3 coding DNA: TGTGCCAGCAGTGAAGCCCGACTAGTGGGGCAGTTCTTC. Translating gives CASSEARLVGQFF.